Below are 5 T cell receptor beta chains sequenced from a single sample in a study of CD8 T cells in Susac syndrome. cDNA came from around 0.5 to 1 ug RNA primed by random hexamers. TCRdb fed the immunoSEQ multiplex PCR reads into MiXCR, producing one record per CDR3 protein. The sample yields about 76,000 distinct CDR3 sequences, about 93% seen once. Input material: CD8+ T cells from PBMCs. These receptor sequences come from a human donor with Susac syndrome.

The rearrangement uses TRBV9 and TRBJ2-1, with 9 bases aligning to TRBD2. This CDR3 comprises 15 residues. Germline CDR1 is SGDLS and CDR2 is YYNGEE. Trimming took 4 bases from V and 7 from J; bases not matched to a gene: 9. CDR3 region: CASSSDSGSSNEQFF. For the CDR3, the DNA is TGTGCCAGCAGCAGTGATAGCGGGAGCAGTAATGAGCAGTTCTTC.

The CDR3 sequence: CASSITGGGANVLTF. The CDR3, as DNA: TGTGCCAGTAGTATAACAGGCGGTGGGGCCAACGTCCTGACTTTC. The chain joins TRBV19 to TRBJ2-6, with a weak D call TRBD1 (5 bases). The germline V and J ends were trimmed by 2 bases and 3 bases, with 8 bases remaining between them. The CDR3 runs to 15 residues. Germline lookup yields CDR1 LNHDA and CDR2 SQIVND (reference sequence).

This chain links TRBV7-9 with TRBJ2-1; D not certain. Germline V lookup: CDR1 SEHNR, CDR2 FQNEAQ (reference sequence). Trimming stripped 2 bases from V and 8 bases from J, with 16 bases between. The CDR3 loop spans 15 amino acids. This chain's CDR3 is CASSLTADYSDEQFF. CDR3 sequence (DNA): TGTGCCAGCAGCTTAACGGCGGATTATTCGGATGAGCAGTTCTTC.

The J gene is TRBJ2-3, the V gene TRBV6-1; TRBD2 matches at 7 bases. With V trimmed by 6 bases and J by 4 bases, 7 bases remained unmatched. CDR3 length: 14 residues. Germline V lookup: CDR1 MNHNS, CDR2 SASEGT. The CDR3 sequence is CASSLQRGADTQYF. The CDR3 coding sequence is TGTGCCAGCAGCTTACAGCGGGGTGCAGATACGCAGTATTTT.

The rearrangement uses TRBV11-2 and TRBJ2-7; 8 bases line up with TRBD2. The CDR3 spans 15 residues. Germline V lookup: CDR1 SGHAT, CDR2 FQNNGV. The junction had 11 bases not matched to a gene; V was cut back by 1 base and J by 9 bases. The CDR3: CASSLGTSGPTGQYF. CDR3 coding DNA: TGTGCCAGCAGCTTAGGCACTAGCGGACCGACGGGGCAGTACTTC. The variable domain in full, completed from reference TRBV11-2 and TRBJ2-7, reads EAGVAQSPRYKIIEKRQSVAFWCNPISGHATLYWYQQILGQGPKLLIQFQNNGVVDDSQLPKDRFSAERLKGVDSTLKIQPAKLEDSAVYLCASSLGTSGPTGQYFGPGTRLTVT.